The 8 T cell receptor beta chains reported below all come from one sample, sequenced in a study of blood T cell repertoires in COVID-19. Produced via immunoSEQ multiplex PCR; TCRdb's table is partial and in-frame only. The table lists 200,000 to 300,000 clones, around 87% of them singletons, with roughly 5% in the top ten. Sequencing was done on a sample of peripheral blood. These receptors were taken from a woman aged 55-70 years with COVID-19, enrolled during active disease.

The genes are TRBV6-2 or TRBV6-3 and TRBJ1-2, with D tentatively TRBD1 (5 bases). Trimming removed 6 bases from V and 3 bases from J, with 17 bases in between. The CDR3 loop spans 15 amino acids. The germline V gene encodes CDR1 MNHEY and CDR2 SVGEGT. CDR3 amino acids: CASSSGPGEYYGYTF. The CDR3 bases are TGTGCCAGCAGCTCCGGCCCGGGGGAGTACTATGGCTACACCTTC.

The rearrangement joins TRBV28 to TRBJ1-2; D is perhaps TRBD1 (5 bases). Deletions cut 5 bases from V and 5 bases from J, with 9 bases between. Germline V gene lookup returns CDR1 MDHEN and CDR2 SYDVKM. The CDR3 sequence is 12 residues long. The CDR3 coding sequence is TGTGCCAGCAGTCCCGGACAATATGGCTACACCTTC. It codes for CASSPGQYGYTF.

The genes are TRBV12-3 or TRBV12-4 and TRBJ1-5; 10 bases fit TRBD1. The CDR3 sequence is 13 residues long. Germline trimming cut 5 bases from V and 9 bases from J; bases unmatched to any gene: 4. CDR3 loop: CASSRDRGGPQHF. CDR3 DNA sequence: TGTGCCAGCAGTAGGGACAGGGGAGGGCCCCAGCATTTT.

This chain links TRBV19 with TRBJ2-1, with 10 bases lining up with TRBD1. V was clipped by 9 bases and J by 2 bases; unmatched bases: 4. CDR3 length: 14 residues. Germline CDR1 reads LNHDA; CDR2 reads SQIVND (reference sequence). The CDR3 region is CASRGQGAYNEQFF. The CDR3 coding sequence is TGTGCCAGCAGAGGACAGGGGGCCTACAATGAGCAGTTCTTC.

V gene TRBV24-1 combines with J gene TRBJ2-2; possibly TRBD2 for D (5 bases). This CDR3 contains 16 residues. Germline assignment: CDR1 KGHDR and CDR2 SFDVKD. V was pared by 2 bases and J by 3 bases, with 12 bases between. Here the CDR3 DNA reads TGTGCCACCAGTGATTACGGGCGCGGGTACACCGGGGAGCTGTTTTTT. This codes for CATSDYGRGYTGELFF.

The chain joins TRBV28 to TRBJ2-3, with 11 bases lining up with TRBD2. The J segment lost 8 bases and the V segment lost 3 bases, leaving 16 bases of the junction unmatched. CDR1 is MDHEN and CDR2 is SYDVKM in the germline V gene. This CDR3 spans 18 amino acids. CDR3 amino acids: CASSLPGTSGHPRGTQYF. In DNA, the CDR3 is TGTGCCAGCAGTTTGCCGGGGACTAGCGGTCACCCCCGGGGTACGCAGTATTTT.

J is TRBJ2-2 and V is TRBV7-3; 8 nucleotides match TRBD1. The germline V gene has CDR1 SGHTA and CDR2 FQGTGA. V lost 3 bases, J lost 1 base, and 7 bases stayed unmatched. The CDR3 is 17 amino acids. CDR3 bases: TGTGCCAGCAGCTTGGGCAGGGGGCGAAGGAACACCGGGGAGCTGTTTTTT. This encodes CASSLGRGRRNTGELFF. Variable domain in full (rest from reference TRBV7-3 and TRBJ2-2): GAGVSQTPSNKVTEKGKYVELRCDPISGHTALYWYRQSLGQGPEFLIYFQGTGAADDSGLPNDRFFAVRPEGSVSTLKIQRTERGDSAVYLCASSLGRGRRNTGELFFGEGSRLTVL.

J is TRBJ1-6 and V is TRBV6-5; D perhaps matches TRBD1 (6 bases). Germline V CDR1 and CDR2: MNHEY, SVGAGI. CDR3 size: 13 residues. V gave up 6 bases and J gave up 9 bases, with 12 bases separating them. CDR3 in amino acids: CASRGNRVSPLHF. Written as DNA, the CDR3 is TGTGCCAGCAGAGGGAACAGGGTTTCACCCCTCCACTTT.